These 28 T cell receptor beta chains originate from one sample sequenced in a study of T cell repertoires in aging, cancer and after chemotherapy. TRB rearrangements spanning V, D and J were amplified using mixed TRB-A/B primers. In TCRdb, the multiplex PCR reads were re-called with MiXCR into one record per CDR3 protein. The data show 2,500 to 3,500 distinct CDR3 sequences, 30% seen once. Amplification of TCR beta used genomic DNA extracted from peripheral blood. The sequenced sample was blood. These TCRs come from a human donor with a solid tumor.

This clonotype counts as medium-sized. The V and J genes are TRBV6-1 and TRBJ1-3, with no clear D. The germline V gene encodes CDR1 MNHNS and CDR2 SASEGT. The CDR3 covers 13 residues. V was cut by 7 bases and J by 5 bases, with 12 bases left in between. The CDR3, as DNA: TGTGCCAGCACCGCCGACGGGAGAAACACCATATATTTT. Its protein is CASTADGRNTIYF.

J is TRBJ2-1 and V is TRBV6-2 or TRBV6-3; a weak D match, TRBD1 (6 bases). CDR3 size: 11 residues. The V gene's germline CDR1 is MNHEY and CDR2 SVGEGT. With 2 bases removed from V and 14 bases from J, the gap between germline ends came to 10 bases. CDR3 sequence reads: CASSYGAGEFF. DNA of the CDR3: TGTGCCAGCAGTTACGGGGCAGGGGAGTTCTTC.

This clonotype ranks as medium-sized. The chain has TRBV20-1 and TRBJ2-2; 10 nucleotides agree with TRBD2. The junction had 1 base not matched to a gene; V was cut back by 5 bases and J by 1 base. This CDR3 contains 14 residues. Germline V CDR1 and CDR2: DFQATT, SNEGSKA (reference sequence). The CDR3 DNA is TGCAGTGCTGTAGCGGGAGGGAACACCGGGGAGCTGTTTTTT. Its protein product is CSAVAGGNTGELFF.

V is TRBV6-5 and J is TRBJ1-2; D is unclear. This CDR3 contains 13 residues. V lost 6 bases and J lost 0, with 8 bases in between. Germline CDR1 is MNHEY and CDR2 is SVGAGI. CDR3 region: CASSRGANYGYTF. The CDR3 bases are TGTGCCAGCAGCCGGGGAGCTAACTATGGCTACACCTTC.

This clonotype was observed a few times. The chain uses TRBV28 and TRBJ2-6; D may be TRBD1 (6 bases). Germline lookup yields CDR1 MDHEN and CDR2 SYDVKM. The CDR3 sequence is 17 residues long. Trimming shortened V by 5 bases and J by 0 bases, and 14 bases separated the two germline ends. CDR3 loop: CASSPDRTVSGANVLTF. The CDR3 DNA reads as TGTGCCAGCAGTCCAGACAGGACCGTCTCTGGGGCCAACGTCCTGACTTTC.

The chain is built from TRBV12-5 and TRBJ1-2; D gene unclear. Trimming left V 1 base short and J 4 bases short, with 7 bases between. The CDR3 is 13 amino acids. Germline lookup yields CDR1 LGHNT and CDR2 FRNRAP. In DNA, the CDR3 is TGTGCTAGTGGTTTGGGTGGTCGCTATGGCTACACCTTC. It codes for CASGLGGRYGYTF.

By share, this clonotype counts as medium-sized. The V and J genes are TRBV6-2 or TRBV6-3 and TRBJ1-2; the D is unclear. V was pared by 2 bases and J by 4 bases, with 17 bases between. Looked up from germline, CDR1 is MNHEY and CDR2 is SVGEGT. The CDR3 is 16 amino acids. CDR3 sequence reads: CASSYVIDWQSYGYTF. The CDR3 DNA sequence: TGTGCCAGCAGTTACGTGATTGATTGGCAGAGCTATGGCTACACCTTC.

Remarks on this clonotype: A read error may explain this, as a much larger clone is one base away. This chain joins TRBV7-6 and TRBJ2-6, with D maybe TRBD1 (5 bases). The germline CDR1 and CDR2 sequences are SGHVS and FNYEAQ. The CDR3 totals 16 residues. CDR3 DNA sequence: TGTGCCAGCAGCTTATCCAGGGCCAATGGGGCCTACGTCCTGACTTTC. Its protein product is CASSLSRANGAYVLTF.

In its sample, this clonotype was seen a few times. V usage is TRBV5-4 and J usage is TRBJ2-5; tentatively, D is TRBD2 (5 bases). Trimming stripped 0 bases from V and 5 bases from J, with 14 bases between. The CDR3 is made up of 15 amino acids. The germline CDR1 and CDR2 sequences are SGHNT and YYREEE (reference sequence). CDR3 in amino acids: CASSLDFGVRETQYF. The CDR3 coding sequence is TGTGCCAGCAGCTTGGACTTCGGGGTTAGGGAGACCCAGTACTTC. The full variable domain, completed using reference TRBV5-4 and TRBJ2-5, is ETGVTQSPTHLIKTRGQQVTLRCSSQSGHNTVSWYQQALGQGPQFIFQYYREEENGRGNFPPRFSGLQFPNYSSELNVNALELDDSALYLCASSLDFGVRETQYFGPGTRLLVL.

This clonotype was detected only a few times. The CDR3 DNA is TGCAGTGCCTATACAGGGGGCCGTTATGTGGGCTACACCTTC. It yields the protein CSAYTGGRYVGYTF. The genes are TRBV20-1 and TRBJ1-2; TRBD1 matches 9 bases. The CDR3 totals 14 residues. The junction had 13 bases not matched to a gene; V was cut back by 6 bases and J by 8 bases. Germline CDR1 and CDR2: DFQATT and SNEGSKA (reference sequence).

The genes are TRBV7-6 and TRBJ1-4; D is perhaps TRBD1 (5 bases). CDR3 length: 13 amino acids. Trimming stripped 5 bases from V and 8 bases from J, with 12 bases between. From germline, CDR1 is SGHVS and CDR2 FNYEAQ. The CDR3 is CASSGGWGEKLFF. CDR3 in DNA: TGTGCCAGCAGCGGGGGTTGGGGGGAAAAACTGTTTTTT.

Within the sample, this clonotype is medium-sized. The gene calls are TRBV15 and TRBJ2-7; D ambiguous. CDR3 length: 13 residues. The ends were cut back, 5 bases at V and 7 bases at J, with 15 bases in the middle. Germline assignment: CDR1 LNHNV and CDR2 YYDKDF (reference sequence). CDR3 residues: CATSAQAPGEQYF. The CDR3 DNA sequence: TGTGCCACCAGCGCCCAGGCCCCTGGGGAGCAGTACTTC.

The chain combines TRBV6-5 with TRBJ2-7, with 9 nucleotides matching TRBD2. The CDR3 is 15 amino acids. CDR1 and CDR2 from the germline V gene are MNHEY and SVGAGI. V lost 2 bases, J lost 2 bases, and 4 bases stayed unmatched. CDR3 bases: TGTGCCAGCAGTTACACGGCGGGGGGGACCTACGAGCAGTACTTC. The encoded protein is CASSYTAGGTYEQYF.

For the CDR3, the DNA is TGTGCCAGCAGTTTTCGAATTAGCGGGAGTCCTCATGAGCAGTTCTTC. Translating gives CASSFRISGSPHEQFF. V gene TRBV6-1 combines with J gene TRBJ2-1, with TRBD2 identical over 9 bases. Unmatched junction bases numbered 13, after V lost 5 bases and J lost 8 bases. CDR3 length: 16 amino acids. CDR1 and CDR2 (germline): MNHNS, SASEGT.

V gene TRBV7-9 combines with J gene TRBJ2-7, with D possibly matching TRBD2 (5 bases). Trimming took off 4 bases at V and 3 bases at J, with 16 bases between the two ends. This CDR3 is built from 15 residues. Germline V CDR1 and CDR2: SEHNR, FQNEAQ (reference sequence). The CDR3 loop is CASSYGLSPIYEQYF. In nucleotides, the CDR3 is TGTGCCAGCAGCTACGGACTCAGCCCGATCTACGAGCAGTACTTC.

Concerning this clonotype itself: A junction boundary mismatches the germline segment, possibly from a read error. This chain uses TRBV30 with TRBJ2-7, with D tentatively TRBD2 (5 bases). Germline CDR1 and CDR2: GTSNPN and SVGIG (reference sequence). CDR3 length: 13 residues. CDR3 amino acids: CASSQAEAYEQYF. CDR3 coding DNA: TGCGCCAGCAGCCAAGCGGAAGCCTACGAGCAGTACTTC.

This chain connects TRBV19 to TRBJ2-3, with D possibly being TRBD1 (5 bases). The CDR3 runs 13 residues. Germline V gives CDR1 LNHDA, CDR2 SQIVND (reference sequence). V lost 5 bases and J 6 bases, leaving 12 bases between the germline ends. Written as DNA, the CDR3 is TGTGCCAGTAGTTTAGGGGTAGTTGATACGCAGTATTTT. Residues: CASSLGVVDTQYF.

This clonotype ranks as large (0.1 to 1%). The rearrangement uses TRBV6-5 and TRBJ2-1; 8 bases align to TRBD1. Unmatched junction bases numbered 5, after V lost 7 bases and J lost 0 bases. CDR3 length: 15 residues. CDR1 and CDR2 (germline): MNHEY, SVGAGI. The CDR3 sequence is CASTRQGSSYNEQFF. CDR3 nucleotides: TGTGCCAGCACTCGACAGGGGAGCTCCTACAATGAGCAGTTCTTC.

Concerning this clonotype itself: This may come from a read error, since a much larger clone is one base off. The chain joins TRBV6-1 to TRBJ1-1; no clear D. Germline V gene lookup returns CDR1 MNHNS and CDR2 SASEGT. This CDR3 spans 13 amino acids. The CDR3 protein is CASSGTRNTEALF. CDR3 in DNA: TGTGCCAGCAGTGGTACACGGAACACTGAAGCTTTATTT.

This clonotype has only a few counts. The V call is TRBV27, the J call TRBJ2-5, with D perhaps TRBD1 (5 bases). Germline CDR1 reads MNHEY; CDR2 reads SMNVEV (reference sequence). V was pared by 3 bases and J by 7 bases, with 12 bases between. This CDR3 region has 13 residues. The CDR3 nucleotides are TGTGCCAGCAGTTTGGGGCCAAGGGGGACCCAGTACTTC. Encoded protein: CASSLGPRGTQYF.

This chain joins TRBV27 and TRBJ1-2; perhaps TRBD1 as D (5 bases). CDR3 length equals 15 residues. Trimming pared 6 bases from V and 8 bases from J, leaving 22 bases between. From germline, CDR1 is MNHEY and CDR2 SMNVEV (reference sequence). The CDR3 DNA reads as TGTGCCAGCAGACCCCTGGGGGGACGCTCTTGGGGCTACACCTTC. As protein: CASRPLGGRSWGYTF.

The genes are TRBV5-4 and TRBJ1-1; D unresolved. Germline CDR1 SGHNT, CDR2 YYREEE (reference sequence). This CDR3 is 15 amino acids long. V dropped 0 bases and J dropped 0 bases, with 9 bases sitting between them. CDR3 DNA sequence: TGTGCCAGCAGCTTGGCTACGGGTCTGAACACTGAAGCTTTCTTT. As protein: CASSLATGLNTEAFF. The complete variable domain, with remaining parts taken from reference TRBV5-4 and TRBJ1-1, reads ETGVTQSPTHLIKTRGQQVTLRCSSQSGHNTVSWYQQALGQGPQFIFQYYREEENGRGNFPPRFSGLQFPNYSSELNVNALELDDSALYLCASSLATGLNTEAFFGQGTRLTVV.

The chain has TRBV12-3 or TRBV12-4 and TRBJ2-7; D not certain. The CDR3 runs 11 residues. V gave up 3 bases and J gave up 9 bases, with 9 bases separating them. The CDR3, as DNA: TGTGCCAGCAGTTTCGGGCGAGTGCAGTACTTC. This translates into CASSFGRVQYF.

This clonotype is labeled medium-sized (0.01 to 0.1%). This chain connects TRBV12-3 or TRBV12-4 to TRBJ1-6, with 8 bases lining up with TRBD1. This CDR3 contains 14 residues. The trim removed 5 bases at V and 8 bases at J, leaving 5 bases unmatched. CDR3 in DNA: TGTGCCAGCAGTCCGGACAGGGTTCATTCACCCCTCCACTTT. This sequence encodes CASSPDRVHSPLHF.

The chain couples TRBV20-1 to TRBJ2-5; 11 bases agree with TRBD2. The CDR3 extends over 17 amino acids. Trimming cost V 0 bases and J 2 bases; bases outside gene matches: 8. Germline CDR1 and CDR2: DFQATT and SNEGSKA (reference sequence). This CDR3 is CSARDLTSGTFQETQYF. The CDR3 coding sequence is TGCAGTGCTAGAGATCTGACTAGCGGGACCTTTCAAGAGACCCAGTACTTC.

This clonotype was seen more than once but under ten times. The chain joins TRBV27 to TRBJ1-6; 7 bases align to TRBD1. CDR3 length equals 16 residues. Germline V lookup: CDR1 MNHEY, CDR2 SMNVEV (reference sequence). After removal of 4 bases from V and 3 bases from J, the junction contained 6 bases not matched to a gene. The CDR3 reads CASSSGTASYNSPLHF. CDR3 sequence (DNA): TGTGCCAGCAGTTCCGGGACAGCCAGCTATAATTCACCCCTCCACTTT.

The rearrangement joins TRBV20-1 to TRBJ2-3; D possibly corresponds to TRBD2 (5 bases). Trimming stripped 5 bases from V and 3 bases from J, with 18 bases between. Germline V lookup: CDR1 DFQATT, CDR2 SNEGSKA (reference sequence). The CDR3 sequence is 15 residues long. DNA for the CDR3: TGCAGTGCTCCACACCTGCGGACTTATACAGATACGCAGTATTTT. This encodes CSAPHLRTYTDTQYF.

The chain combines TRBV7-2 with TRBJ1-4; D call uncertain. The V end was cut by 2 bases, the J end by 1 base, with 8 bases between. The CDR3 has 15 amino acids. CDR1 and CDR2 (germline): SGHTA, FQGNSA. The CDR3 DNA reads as TGTGCCAGCAGCTTATCTTCAGTAACTAATGAAAAACTGTTTTTT. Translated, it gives CASSLSSVTNEKLFF.